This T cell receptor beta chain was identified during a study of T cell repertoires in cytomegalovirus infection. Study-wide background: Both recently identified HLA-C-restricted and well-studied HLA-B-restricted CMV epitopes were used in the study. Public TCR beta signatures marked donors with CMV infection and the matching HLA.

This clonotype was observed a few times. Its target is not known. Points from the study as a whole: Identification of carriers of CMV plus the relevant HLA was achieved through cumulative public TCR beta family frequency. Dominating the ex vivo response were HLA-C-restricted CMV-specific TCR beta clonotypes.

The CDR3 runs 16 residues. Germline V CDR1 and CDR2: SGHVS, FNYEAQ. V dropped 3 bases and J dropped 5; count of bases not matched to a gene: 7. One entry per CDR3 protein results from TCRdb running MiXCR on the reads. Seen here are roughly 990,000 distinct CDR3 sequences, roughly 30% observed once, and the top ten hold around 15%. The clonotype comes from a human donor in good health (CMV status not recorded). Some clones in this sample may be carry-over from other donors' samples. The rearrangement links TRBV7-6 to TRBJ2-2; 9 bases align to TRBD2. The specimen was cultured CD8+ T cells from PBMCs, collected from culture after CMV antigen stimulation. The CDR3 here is CASSLRVAGATGELFF. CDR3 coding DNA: TGTGCCAGCAGCTTGCGGGTAGCGGGGGCTACCGGGGAGCTGTTTTTT.